Below are 9 T cell receptor beta chains sequenced from a single sample in a study of T cell responses to AZD1222 COVID-19 vaccine. Sequencing used immunoSEQ multiplex PCR; TCRdb keeps in-frame clones, though not all of them. Among around 84,000 clones listed, 92% were seen once. Sequencing was performed on peripheral blood, taken on day 0 of MenACWY control vaccination. The receptors were gathered from an adult in good health.

The rearrangement joins TRBV28 to TRBJ2-7; 7 nucleotides match TRBD1. Germline V gene lookup returns CDR1 MDHEN and CDR2 SYDVKM. V was clipped by 5 bases and J by 4 bases; unmatched bases: 2. The CDR3 has 12 amino acids. The DNA for the CDR3 is TGTGCCAGCAGTAAGACAGGGTACGAGCAGTACTTC. Its translation is CASSKTGYEQYF.

The chain recombines TRBV5-1 with TRBJ2-6; D is perhaps TRBD1 (6 bases). Germline V gene sequence: CDR1 SGHRS, CDR2 YFSETQ. The V end lost 0 bases, the J end lost 1 base, and 11 bases lay between the germline ends. The CDR3 extends over 17 amino acids. DNA of the CDR3: TGCGCCAGCAGCTTGGTTTCAGGGGTTTCTGGGGCCAACGTCCTGACTTTC. It codes for CASSLVSGVSGANVLTF.

V and J are TRBV4-3 and TRBJ1-5; D uncertain. CDR3 length: 13 residues. Per germline, CDR1 LGHNA and CDR2 YSLEER. Trimming removed 0 bases at V and 6 bases at J, with 6 bases between. The CDR3 reads CASSQDRAQPQHF. CDR3 nucleotide sequence: TGCGCCAGCAGCCAAGATAGGGCTCAGCCCCAGCATTTT.

The genes are TRBV7-3 and TRBJ2-5, with 12 positions matching TRBD1. This CDR3 contains 15 residues. Germline lookup yields CDR1 SGHTA and CDR2 FQGTGA. With V trimmed by 4 bases and J by 5 bases, 5 bases remained unmatched. The CDR3 sequence is CASSYGTGGAETQYF. DNA of the CDR3: TGTGCCAGCAGCTACGGGACAGGGGGCGCGGAGACCCAGTACTTC.

The gene calls are TRBV5-1 and TRBJ2-3; 8 positions agree with TRBD2. Unmatched junction bases numbered 10, after V lost 7 bases and J lost 3 bases. Germline lookup yields CDR1 SGHRS and CDR2 YFSETQ. The CDR3 runs to 15 residues. CDR3 bases: TGCGCCAGCGGGATGGCGGGAGGACGGACAGATACGCAGTATTTT. Translated, it gives CASGMAGGRTDTQYF.

This chain connects TRBV2 to TRBJ1-4; 7 bases agree with TRBD1. J lost 8 bases, V lost 8 bases, and 5 bases had no gene match. CDR3 length equals 12 residues. Germline V CDR1 and CDR2: SNHLY, FYNNEI. The CDR3 here is CASQGGGEKLFF. Here the CDR3 DNA reads TGTGCCAGCCAGGGGGGAGGCGAAAAACTGTTTTTT.

The chain is built from TRBV27 and TRBJ2-3, with D perhaps TRBD1 (6 bases). CDR3 length: 15 residues. The germline CDR1 and CDR2 sequences are MNHEY and SMNVEV (reference sequence). Trimming took off 9 bases at V and 0 bases at J, with 16 bases between the two ends. The CDR3 DNA reads TGTGCCAGTTCAAGGGGGTTTTCTAGCACAGATACGCAGTATTTT. Its translation is CASSRGFSSTDTQYF.

The chain is built from TRBV7-9 and TRBJ2-5; D ambiguous. CDR3 length: 13 amino acids. The V gene lost 6 bases and the J gene lost 1 base, with 9 bases spanning the gap. Germline V gene data show CDR1 as SEHNR and CDR2 as FQNEAQ (reference sequence). The CDR3 DNA is TGTGCCAGCAGTCCCGGGTCCCAAGAGACCCAGTACTTC. Translation: CASSPGSQETQYF. The whole variable domain, filled in from reference TRBV7-9 and TRBJ2-5, reads DTGVSQNPRHKITKRGQNVTFRCDPISEHNRLYWYRQTLGQGPEFLTYFQNEAQLEKSRLLSDRFSAERPKGSFSTLEIQRTEQGDSAMYLCASSPGSQETQYFGPGTRLLVL.

This clone was observed a single time. The chain is built from TRBV6-6 and TRBJ1-6, with D possibly being TRBD1 (6 bases). Germline lookup yields CDR1 MNHNY and CDR2 SVGAGI (reference sequence). The CDR3 totals 16 residues. V was trimmed by 6 bases and J by 6 bases, leaving 18 bases between them. Here the CDR3 DNA reads TGTGCCAGCAGCAGGACAGTAGGAGAGGGTAATTCACCCCTCCACTTT. Translating gives CASSRTVGEGNSPLHF.